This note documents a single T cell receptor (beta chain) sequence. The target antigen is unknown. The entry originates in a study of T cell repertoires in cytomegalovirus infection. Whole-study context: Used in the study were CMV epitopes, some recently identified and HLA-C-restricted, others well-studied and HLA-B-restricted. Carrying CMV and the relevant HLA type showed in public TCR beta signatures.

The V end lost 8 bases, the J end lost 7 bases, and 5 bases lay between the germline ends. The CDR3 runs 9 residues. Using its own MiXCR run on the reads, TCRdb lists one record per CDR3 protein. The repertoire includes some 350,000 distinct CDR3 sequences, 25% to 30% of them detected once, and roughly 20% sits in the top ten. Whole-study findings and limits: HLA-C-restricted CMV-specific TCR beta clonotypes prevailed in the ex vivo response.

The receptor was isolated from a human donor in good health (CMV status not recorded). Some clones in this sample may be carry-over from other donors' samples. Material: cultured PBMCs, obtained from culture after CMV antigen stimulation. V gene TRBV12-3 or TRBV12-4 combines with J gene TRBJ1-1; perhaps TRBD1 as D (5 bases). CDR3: CASGGEAFF. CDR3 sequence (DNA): TGTGCCAGCGGGGGTGAAGCTTTCTTT.